This T cell receptor (beta chain) is drawn from a study of T cell responses to AZD1222 COVID-19 vaccine. As regards this clone: Its antigen is not identified.

General observations from the study: It was only 6 or 7 AZD1222 recipients who were seropositive at baseline.

V shed 4 bases, J shed 6 bases, and the junction held 8 bases outside the gene matches. The germline CDR1 and CDR2 sequences are SGDLS and YYNGEE. This CDR3 region has 15 residues. The method was immunoSEQ multiplex PCR; TCRdb's version includes in-frame clones alone and lacks a portion of them. The repertoire consists of around 100,000 clones, with more than 70% occurring once and the leading ten covering 1.4%. Sequencing used peripheral blood, obtained on day 0 of AZD1222 vaccination. This chain connects TRBV9 to TRBJ2-2; TRBD2 matches at 8 bases. This TCR was recovered from an adult in good health. The CDR3 reads CASSRTGLGPGELFF. In DNA, the CDR3 is TGTGCCAGCAGCCGGACGGGACTAGGGCCCGGGGAGCTGTTTTTT.